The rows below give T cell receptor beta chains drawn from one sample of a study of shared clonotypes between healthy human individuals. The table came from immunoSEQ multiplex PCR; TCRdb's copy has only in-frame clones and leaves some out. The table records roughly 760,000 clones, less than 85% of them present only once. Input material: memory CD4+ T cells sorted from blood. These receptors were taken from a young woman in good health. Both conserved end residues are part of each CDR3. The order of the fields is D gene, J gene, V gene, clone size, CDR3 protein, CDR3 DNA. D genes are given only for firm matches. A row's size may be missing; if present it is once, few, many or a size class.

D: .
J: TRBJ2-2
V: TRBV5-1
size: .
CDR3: CASSPGTQNTGELFF
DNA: TGCGCCAGCAGCCCCGGGACCCAAAACACCGGGGAGCTGTTTTTT

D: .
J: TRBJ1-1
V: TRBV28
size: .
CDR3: CASRLLNTEAFF
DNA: TGTGCCAGCAGGCTGCTTAACACTGAAGCTTTCTTT

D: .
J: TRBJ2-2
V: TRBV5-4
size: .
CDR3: CASSFGGPTGELFF
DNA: TGTGCCAGCAGCTTTGGAGGGCCGACCGGGGAGCTGTTTTTT

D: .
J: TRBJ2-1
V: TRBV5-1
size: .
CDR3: CASNRDSTDNEQFF
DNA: TGCGCCAGTAACCGGGACTCGACAGACAATGAGCAGTTCTTC

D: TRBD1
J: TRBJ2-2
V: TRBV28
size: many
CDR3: CASSSPGQGAVTGELFF
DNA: TGTGCCAGCAGTTCTCCGGGACAGGGGGCAGTCACCGGGGAGCTGTTTTTT

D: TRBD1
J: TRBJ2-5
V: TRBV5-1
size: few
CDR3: CASSYTGGWEETQYF
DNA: TGCGCCAGCAGCTATACAGGGGGCTGGGAGGAGACCCAGTACTTC

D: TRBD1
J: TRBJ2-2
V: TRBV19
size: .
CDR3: CATRGGTGGIGELFF
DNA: TGTGCCACCAGGGGTGGGACAGGGGGCATCGGGGAGCTGTTTTTT

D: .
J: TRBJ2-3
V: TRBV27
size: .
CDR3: CASKVLTTDTQYF
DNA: TGTGCCAGCAAGGTCCTAACCACAGATACGCAGTATTTT

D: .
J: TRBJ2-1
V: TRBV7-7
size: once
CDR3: CASSRDLNNEQFF
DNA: TGTGCCAGCAGCCGAGACCTCAACAATGAGCAGTTCTTC

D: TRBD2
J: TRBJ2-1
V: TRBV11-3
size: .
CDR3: CASSPIGRETAYNEQFF
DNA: TGTGCCAGCAGCCCCATTGGGCGGGAGACTGCCTACAATGAGCAGTTCTTC

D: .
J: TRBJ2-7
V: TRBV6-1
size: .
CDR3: CASSDLRDLKARNEQYF
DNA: TGTGCCAGCAGTGACCTTCGGGACCTTAAAGCAAGAAACGAGCAGTACTTC

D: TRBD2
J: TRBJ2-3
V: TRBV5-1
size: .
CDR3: CASSLGLAGTDTQYF
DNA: TGCGCCAGCAGCTTGGGACTAGCGGGTACAGATACGCAGTATTTT

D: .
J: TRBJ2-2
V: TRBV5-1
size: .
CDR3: CASSLTILSDTGELFF
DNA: TGCGCCAGCAGCTTGACGATCTTGTCAGACACCGGGGAGCTGTTTTTT

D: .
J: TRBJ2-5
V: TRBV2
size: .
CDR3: CASSVQAETQYF
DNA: TGTGCCAGCAGTGTGCAGGCAGAGACCCAGTACTTC

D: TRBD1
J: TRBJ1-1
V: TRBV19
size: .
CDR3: CASSPTGTGGTEAFF
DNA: TGTGCCAGTAGTCCTACCGGGACAGGGGGCACTGAAGCTTTCTTT

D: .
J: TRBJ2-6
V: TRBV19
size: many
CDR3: CASNRRLSSGANVLTF
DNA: TGTGCCAGTAATCGGCGCCTCAGCTCTGGGGCCAACGTCCTGACTTTC

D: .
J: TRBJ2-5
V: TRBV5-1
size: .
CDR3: CASSLVLDGETQYF
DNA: TGCGCCAGCAGCTTGGTTCTAGACGGAGAGACCCAGTACTTC

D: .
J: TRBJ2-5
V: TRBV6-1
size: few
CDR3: CASSEEEKETQYF
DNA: TGTGCCAGCAGTGAGGAAGAGAAAGAGACCCAGTACTTC

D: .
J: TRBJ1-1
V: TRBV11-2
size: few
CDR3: CASSRSGGGPAFF
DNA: TGTGCCAGCAGTCGTTCAGGAGGAGGTCCAGCTTTCTTT

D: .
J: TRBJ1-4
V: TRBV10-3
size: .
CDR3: CAISAGTLGEKLFF
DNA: TGTGCCATCAGCGCCGGGACCTTGGGGGAAAAACTGTTTTTT

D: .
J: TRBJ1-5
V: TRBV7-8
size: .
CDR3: CASSLQGSMDQPQHF
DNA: TGTGCCAGCAGCTTACAGGGGTCGATGGATCAGCCCCAGCATTTT

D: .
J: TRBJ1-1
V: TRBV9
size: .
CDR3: CASSVGGTLGTEAFF
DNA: TGTGCCAGCAGCGTGGGAGGGACCCTGGGAACTGAAGCTTTCTTT

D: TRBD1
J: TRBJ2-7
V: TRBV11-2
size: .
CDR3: CASSFTGTGGYEQYF
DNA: TGTGCCAGCAGCTTTACCGGGACAGGGGGCTACGAGCAGTACTTC

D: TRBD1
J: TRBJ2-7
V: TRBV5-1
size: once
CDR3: CASSRSGTGGLSYEQYF
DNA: TGCGCCAGCAGCAGATCCGGGACAGGGGGGCTCTCCTACGAGCAGTACTTC

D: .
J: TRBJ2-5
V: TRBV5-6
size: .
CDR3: CASSLVPNQETQYF
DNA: TGTGCCAGCAGCTTGGTTCCGAACCAGGAGACCCAGTACTTC

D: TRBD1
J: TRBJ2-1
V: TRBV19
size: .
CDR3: CASSIVDRGIHNEQFF
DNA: TGTGCCAGTAGTATTGTTGACAGGGGGATTCACAATGAGCAGTTCTTC

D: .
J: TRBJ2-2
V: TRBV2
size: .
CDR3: CASTTNTGELFF
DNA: TGTGCCAGCACTACCAACACCGGGGAGCTGTTTTTT

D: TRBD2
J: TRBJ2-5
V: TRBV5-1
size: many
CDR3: CASSETSGAQETQYF
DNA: TGCGCCAGCAGCGAGACTAGCGGGGCGCAAGAGACCCAGTACTTC

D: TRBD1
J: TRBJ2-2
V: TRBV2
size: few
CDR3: CASSQQGDTGELFF
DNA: TGTGCCAGCAGTCAACAGGGGGACACCGGGGAGCTGTTTTTT

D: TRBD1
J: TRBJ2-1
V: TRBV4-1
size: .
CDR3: CASSRTGYNEQFF
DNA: TGCGCCAGCAGCCGGACAGGTTACAATGAGCAGTTCTTC

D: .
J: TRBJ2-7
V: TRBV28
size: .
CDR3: CASSGIAAGGGYEQYF
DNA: TGTGCCAGCAGTGGAATAGCGGCAGGGGGGGGCTACGAGCAGTACTTC

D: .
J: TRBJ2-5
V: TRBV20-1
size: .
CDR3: CSAPGTETQYF
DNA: TGCAGTGCCCCCGGGACAGAGACCCAGTACTTC

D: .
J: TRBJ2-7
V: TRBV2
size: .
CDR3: CASNGPGRLGEQYF
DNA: TGTGCCAGCAACGGACCGGGACGTCTCGGGGAGCAGTACTTC

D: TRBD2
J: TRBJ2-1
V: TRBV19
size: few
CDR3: CASSLWALAGDDEQFF
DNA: TGTGCCAGTAGCCTCTGGGCACTAGCGGGAGATGACGAGCAGTTCTTC

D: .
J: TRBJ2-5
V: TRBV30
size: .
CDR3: CAWGVNHQETQYF
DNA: TGTGCCTGGGGGGTGAACCACCAAGAGACCCAGTACTTC

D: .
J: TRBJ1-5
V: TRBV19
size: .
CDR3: CASSSGRGASNQPQHF
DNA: TGTGCCAGTAGTTCGGGAAGGGGGGCGAGCAATCAGCCCCAGCATTTT

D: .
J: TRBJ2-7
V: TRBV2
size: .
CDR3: CALTPVARYEQYF
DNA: TGTGCCCTCACCCCAGTCGCCCGCTACGAGCAGTACTTC

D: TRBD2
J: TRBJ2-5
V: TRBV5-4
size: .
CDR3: CASSPSGGRGVETQYF
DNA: TGTGCCAGCAGCCCCAGCGGCGGGAGAGGTGTGGAGACCCAGTACTTC

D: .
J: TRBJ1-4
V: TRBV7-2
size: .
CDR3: CASSLAMTGGVNEKLFF
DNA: TGTGCCAGCAGCTTAGCGATGACAGGCGGAGTTAATGAAAAACTGTTTTTT

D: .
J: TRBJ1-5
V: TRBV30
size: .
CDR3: CAWSDLAGNQPQHF
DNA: TGTGCCTGGAGTGATCTGGCGGGCAATCAGCCCCAGCATTTT

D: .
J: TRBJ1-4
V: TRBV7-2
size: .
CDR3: CASSYKVATNEKLFF
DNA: TGTGCCAGCAGTTACAAAGTTGCAACTAATGAAAAACTGTTTTTT

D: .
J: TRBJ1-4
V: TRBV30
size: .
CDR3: CAWSVRSGGGEKLFF
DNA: TGTGCCTGGAGTGTAAGGTCGGGGGGCGGTGAAAAACTGTTTTTT

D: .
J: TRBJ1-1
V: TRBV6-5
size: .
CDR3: CASSSLPDGNTEAFF
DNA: TGTGCCAGCAGTTCCCTCCCGGACGGGAACACTGAAGCTTTCTTT

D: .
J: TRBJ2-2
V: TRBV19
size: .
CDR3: CASSILGGLNTGELFF
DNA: TGTGCCAGTAGTATTTTGGGAGGACTGAACACCGGGGAGCTGTTTTTT

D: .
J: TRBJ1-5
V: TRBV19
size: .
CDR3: CASGSYRAGNQPQHF
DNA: TGTGCCAGCGGATCGTACAGGGCTGGCAATCAGCCCCAGCATTTT

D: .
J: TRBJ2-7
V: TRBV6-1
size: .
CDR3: CASSDRTTPTYEQYF
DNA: TGTGCCAGCAGTGATCGGACCACCCCCACCTACGAGCAGTACTTC

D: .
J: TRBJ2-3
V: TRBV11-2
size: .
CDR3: CASSFLSGKSTDTQYF
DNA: TGTGCCAGCAGCTTTCTGTCGGGGAAAAGCACAGATACGCAGTATTTT

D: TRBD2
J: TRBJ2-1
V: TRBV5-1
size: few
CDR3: CASSWASGAYNEQFF
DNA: TGCGCCAGCAGCTGGGCTAGCGGAGCCTACAATGAGCAGTTCTTC

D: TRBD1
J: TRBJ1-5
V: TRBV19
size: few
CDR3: CASCKGAAGGQPQHF
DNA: TGTGCCAGTTGTAAGGGGGCGGCTGGTGGACAGCCCCAGCATTTT

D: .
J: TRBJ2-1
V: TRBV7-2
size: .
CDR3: CASSPPFSYNEQFF
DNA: TGTGCCAGCAGCCCGCCGTTCTCCTACAATGAGCAGTTCTTC

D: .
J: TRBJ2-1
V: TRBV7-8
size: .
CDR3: CASSYRRVSNEQFF
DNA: TGTGCCAGCAGCTACCGGCGCGTGAGCAATGAGCAGTTCTTC

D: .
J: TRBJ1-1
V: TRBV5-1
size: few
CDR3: CASSLDSNTEAFF
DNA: TGCGCCAGCAGCTTGGACAGTAACACTGAAGCTTTCTTT

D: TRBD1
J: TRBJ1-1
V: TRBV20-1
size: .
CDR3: CSASRDRGKFF
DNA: TGCAGTGCTAGCCGGGACAGGGGCAAATTCTTT